The rows below give T cell receptor beta chains drawn from one sample of a study of T-cell reconstitution after alpha-beta-depleted transplantation in children. Each CDR3 protein is one row after TCRdb ran MiXCR on the PCR reads. The sample has approximately 270,000 distinct CDR3 sequences; approximately 24% are singletons. Specimen: PBMCs, mostly from graft donor cells, collected 360 days after TCRalphabeta/CD19-depleted stem cell transplant. These receptors all come from a female patient younger than 10 who had a stem cell transplant for congenital amegakaryocytic thrombocytopenia, so the T cells may come from the graft donor. CDR3s include the opening cysteine and the closing phenylalanine or tryptophan. Fields, in order: J gene, V gene, CDR3 protein.

j_call: TRBJ2-7
v_call: TRBV20-1
cdr3_aa: CSARMDTEQYF

j_call: TRBJ2-1
v_call: TRBV10-3
cdr3_aa: CAISGGLAGTYNEQFF

j_call: TRBJ2-2
v_call: TRBV28
cdr3_aa: CASSLIRVTGELFF

j_call: TRBJ1-4
v_call: TRBV28
cdr3_aa: CASSLNGNEKLFF

j_call: TRBJ1-5
v_call: TRBV28
cdr3_aa: CASSFKQPQHF

j_call: TRBJ2-3
v_call: TRBV20-1
cdr3_aa: CSAPPGGSRFHTDTQYF

j_call: TRBJ2-1
v_call: TRBV5-8
cdr3_aa: CASSLRPGSYNEQFF

j_call: TRBJ2-2
v_call: TRBV12-3/TRBV12-4
cdr3_aa: CASTWAGELFF

j_call: TRBJ2-1
v_call: TRBV5-1
cdr3_aa: CASSLLAGTDNEQFF

j_call: TRBJ2-7
v_call: TRBV9
cdr3_aa: CASSVGWSDEQYF

j_call: TRBJ2-3
v_call: TRBV7-3
cdr3_aa: CASSSSDHTDTQYF

j_call: TRBJ2-1
v_call: TRBV20-1
cdr3_aa: CSARDWGEQFF

j_call: TRBJ2-1
v_call: TRBV5-1
cdr3_aa: CASSSSTSGAAYNEQFF

j_call: TRBJ2-3
v_call: TRBV27
cdr3_aa: CASTLLPSDTQYF

j_call: TRBJ2-1
v_call: TRBV6-1
cdr3_aa: CASSPPGTLNEQFF

j_call: TRBJ2-3
v_call: TRBV6-2/TRBV6-3
cdr3_aa: CASSTGGPDTQYF

j_call: TRBJ2-6
v_call: TRBV4-1
cdr3_aa: CASSQDRSGANVLTF

j_call: TRBJ2-2
v_call: TRBV7-6
cdr3_aa: CASRPGNTGELFF

j_call: TRBJ2-1
v_call: TRBV4-1
cdr3_aa: CASSLSPKAGGREQFF

j_call: TRBJ2-3
v_call: TRBV7-2
cdr3_aa: CASSETSGRVGTQYF

j_call: TRBJ2-5
v_call: TRBV12-3/TRBV12-4
cdr3_aa: CASSFREGAETQYF

j_call: TRBJ2-3
v_call: TRBV6-1
cdr3_aa: CASSMGRTSGGQADTQYF

j_call: TRBJ2-3
v_call: TRBV4-2
cdr3_aa: CASSQDFLPTFRDTQYF

j_call: TRBJ2-3
v_call: TRBV29-1
cdr3_aa: CSVAGTSGTDTQYF

j_call: TRBJ2-5
v_call: TRBV27
cdr3_aa: CASNPNGMMKTQYF

j_call: TRBJ2-2
v_call: TRBV5-1
cdr3_aa: CASSSLAPGELFF

j_call: TRBJ2-7
v_call: TRBV6-1
cdr3_aa: CASTKGLISYEQYF

j_call: TRBJ2-1
v_call: TRBV4-3
cdr3_aa: CASSLSVGEQFF

j_call: TRBJ2-7
v_call: TRBV20-1
cdr3_aa: CSARELSGTKGYEQYF

j_call: TRBJ2-3
v_call: TRBV4-2
cdr3_aa: CASSQLPRGGTDTQYF

j_call: TRBJ2-7
v_call: TRBV20-1
cdr3_aa: CSLDRYNYEQYF

j_call: TRBJ2-1
v_call: TRBV2
cdr3_aa: CASSTHNEQFF

j_call: TRBJ2-3
v_call: TRBV25-1
cdr3_aa: CASSELTAPFSTDTQYF

j_call: TRBJ2-3
v_call: TRBV6-5
cdr3_aa: CASSYYGTTTDTQYF

j_call: TRBJ1-1
v_call: TRBV20-1
cdr3_aa: CSASSDWTGNTEAFF

j_call: TRBJ1-3
v_call: TRBV6-1
cdr3_aa: CASSGPGGSLFGNTIYF

j_call: TRBJ2-7
v_call: TRBV20-1
cdr3_aa: CSVSEQYF

j_call: TRBJ1-3
v_call: TRBV20-1
cdr3_aa: CSASDPGTGFGNTIYF

j_call: TRBJ2-1
v_call: TRBV20-1
cdr3_aa: CSAKDRRYNEQFF

j_call: TRBJ2-1
v_call: TRBV6-5
cdr3_aa: CATDDRAGCVDEQFF

j_call: TRBJ2-5
v_call: TRBV5-1
cdr3_aa: CASSWGSWQETQYF

j_call: TRBJ2-3
v_call: TRBV5-1
cdr3_aa: CASSSGTGGNTDTQYF

j_call: TRBJ1-1
v_call: TRBV27
cdr3_aa: CASRFVGRKNTEAFF